One and the same sample provided the 4 T cell receptor beta chains below, sequenced in a study of regulatory T cells in long-lasting Graves disease. For TCR beta, libraries came from iRepertoire HTBI primers and Arm-PCR of CDR3 regions. From the multiplex PCR reads, TCRdb called clonotypes with MiXCR, one entry per CDR3 protein. This sample yields some 370,000 distinct CDR3 sequences, of which 20% to 25% are seen a single time; about 27% belongs to the top ten. The sample's time point: persistent/refractory GD, antithyroid drugs over 5 years with positive TRAb. Construction of the TCR library relied on RNA isolated from PBMCs. The specimen comprised peripheral blood mononuclear cells (PBMCs), sampled when the disease was refractory, from a patient treated with antithyroid drugs. These receptors all stem from a woman aged 40 to 50 with Graves disease.

The chain employs TRBV25-1 and TRBJ2-4; 10 nucleotides match TRBD2. CDR1 and CDR2 from the germline V gene are MGHDK and SYGVNS. Trimming took 5 bases from V and 3 from J; bases not matched to a gene: 13. This CDR3 is 18 amino acids long. The CDR3 sequence: CASSPKGLAGDGKNIQYF. For the CDR3, the DNA is TGTGCCAGCAGTCCCAAGGGGCTAGCGGGAGATGGCAAAAACATTCAGTACTTC.

This clonotype was counted ten times or more. The chain has TRBV11-2 and TRBJ2-7, with 13 bases that match TRBD2. The trim removed 5 bases at V and 2 bases at J, leaving 3 bases unmatched. The germline V gene encodes CDR1 SGHAT and CDR2 FQNNGV. The CDR3 loop spans 15 amino acids. CDR3 in DNA: TGTGCCAGCAGCCATGGGACTAGCGGGGCCTACGAGCAGTACTTC. Its protein is CASSHGTSGAYEQYF.

This clonotype was found many times. The CDR3: CASSFIIQQNTEAFF. The CDR3 DNA reads TGTGCCAGCAGTTTTATCATCCAACAGAACACTGAAGCTTTCTTT. The chain combines TRBV28 with TRBJ1-1; D gene ambiguous. Germline-derived CDR1 and CDR2 are MDHEN and SYDVKM. Trimming pared 3 bases from V and 1 base from J, leaving 12 bases between. The CDR3 has 15 residues. The entire variable domain, with the rest obtained from reference TRBV28 and TRBJ1-1, is as follows: DVKVTQSSRYLVKRTGEKVFLECVQDMDHENMFWYRQDPGLGLRLIYFSYDVKMKEKGDIPEGYSVSREKKERFSLILESASTNQTSMYLCASSFIIQQNTEAFFGQGTRLTVV.

This clonotype was seen many times. The chain couples TRBV20-1 to TRBJ1-5; D is uncertain. From germline, CDR1 is DFQATT and CDR2 SNEGSKA (reference sequence). The CDR3 runs 13 residues. V was pared by 0 bases and J by 2 bases, with 5 bases between. The CDR3 DNA follows: TGCAGTGCTAGAGATACAGGCAATCAGCCCCAGCATTTT. Translated: CSARDTGNQPQHF.